This TCR beta chain came from a study of T cell responses to AZD1222 COVID-19 vaccine. Study-wide points: Vaccine-related CD4 TCRs covered spike, predominating at 160-218 and 743-854. When two AZD1222 doses had been given, Spike-specific TCR breadth and depth rose.

The table lists this clone with a count of one. Antigen specificity is unknown. Germline CDR1 reads SGHTA; CDR2 reads FQGNSA. CDR3 size: 13 residues. V shed 8 bases and J 6 bases; nucleotides not matched to a gene: 9. Pooled in the analysis were second doses at about 4 or about 12 weeks. TCRdb's copy holds only in-frame clones and misses some; the assay was immunoSEQ multiplex PCR. This repertoire shows roughly 140,000 clones, almost 95% found once; its top ten account for about a tenth. The TCR comes from an adult who received the AZD1222 COVID-19 vaccine. The sequences come from peripheral blood, collected 28 days after the second AZD1222 dose. This rearrangement joins TRBV7-2 to TRBJ1-2, with 7 bases that match TRBD1. CDR3 sequence reads: CASRRKGADGYTF. The CDR3 DNA is TGTGCCAGCCGTCGTAAGGGGGCTGATGGCTACACCTTC.